This T cell receptor beta chain stems from a study of cytomegalovirus exposure and HLA in healthy donors. The length of the CDR3 is 15 residues. Trimming took off 3 bases at V and 4 bases at J, with 15 bases between the two ends. Germline V gene lookup returns CDR1 MGHRA and CDR2 YSYEKL. The study ran its PCR with 60 Vbeta and 13 Jbeta primers. The assay was immunoSEQ multiplex PCR, and TCRdb's table has in-frame clones only and misses some. There are roughly 180,000 clones in the sample; 84% occur only once, and around 0.96% lies in the top ten. Sequencing input: PBMCs. The origin of this receptor is a man aged 25-40 years in good health and CMV-seronegative. This sequence joins TRBV4-1 and TRBJ1-1, with D possibly TRBD1 on 5 matching bases. CDR3 protein: CASSQSQGVRTEAFF. The CDR3 coding sequence is TGCGCCAGCAGCCAGTCCCAGGGTGTGCGCACTGAAGCTTTCTTT.